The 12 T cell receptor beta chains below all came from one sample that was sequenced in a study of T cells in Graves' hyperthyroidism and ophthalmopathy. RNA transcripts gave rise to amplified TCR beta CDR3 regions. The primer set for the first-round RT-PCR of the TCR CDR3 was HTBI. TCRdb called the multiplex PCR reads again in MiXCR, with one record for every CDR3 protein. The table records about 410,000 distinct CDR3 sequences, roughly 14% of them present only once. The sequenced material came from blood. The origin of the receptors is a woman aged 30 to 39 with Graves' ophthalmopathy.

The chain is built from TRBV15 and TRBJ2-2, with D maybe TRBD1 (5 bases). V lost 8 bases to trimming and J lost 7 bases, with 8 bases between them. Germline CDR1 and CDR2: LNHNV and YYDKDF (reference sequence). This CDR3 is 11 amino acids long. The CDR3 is CATAGYGELFF. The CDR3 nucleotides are TGTGCCACCGCAGGGTACGGGGAGCTGTTTTTT.

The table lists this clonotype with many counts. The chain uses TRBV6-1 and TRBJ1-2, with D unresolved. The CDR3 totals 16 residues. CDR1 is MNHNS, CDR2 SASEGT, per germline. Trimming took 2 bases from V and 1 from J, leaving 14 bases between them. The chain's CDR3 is CASSESMRLLNYGYTF. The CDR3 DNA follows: TGTGCCAGCAGTGAAAGCATGAGGCTCCTTAACTATGGCTACACCTTC.

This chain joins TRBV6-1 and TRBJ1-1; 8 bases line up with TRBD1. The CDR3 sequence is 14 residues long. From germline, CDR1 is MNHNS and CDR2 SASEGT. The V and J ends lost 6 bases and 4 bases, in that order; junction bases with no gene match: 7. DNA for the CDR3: TGTGCCAGCAGAAAGGACAGGGAAGGCACTGAAGCTTTCTTT. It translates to CASRKDREGTEAFF.

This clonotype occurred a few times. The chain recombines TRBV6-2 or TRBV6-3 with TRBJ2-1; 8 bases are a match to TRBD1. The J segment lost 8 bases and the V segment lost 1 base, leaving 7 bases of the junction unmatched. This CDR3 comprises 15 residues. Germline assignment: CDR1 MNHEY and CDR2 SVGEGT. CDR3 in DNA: TGTGCCAGCAGTTACTATAGACAGGGGTTAGATGAGCAGTTCTTC. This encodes CASSYYRQGLDEQFF.

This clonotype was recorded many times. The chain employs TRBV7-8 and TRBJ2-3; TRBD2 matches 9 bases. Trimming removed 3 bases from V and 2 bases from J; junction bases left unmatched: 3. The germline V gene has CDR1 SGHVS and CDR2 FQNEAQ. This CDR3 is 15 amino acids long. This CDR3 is CASSFSGGNTDTQYF. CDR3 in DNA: TGTGCCAGCAGCTTCAGCGGGGGGAACACAGATACGCAGTATTTT.

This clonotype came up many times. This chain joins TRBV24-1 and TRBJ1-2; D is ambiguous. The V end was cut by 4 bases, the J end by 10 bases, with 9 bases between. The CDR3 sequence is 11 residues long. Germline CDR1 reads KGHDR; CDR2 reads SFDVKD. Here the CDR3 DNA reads TGTGCCACCAGTGAGGGCAGGCTCTACACCTTC. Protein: CATSEGRLYTF.

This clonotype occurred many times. The CDR3 DNA sequence: TGTGCCAGCAGTTACAGGACAGGAGAGGGGGCCACTGAAGCTTTCTTT. Translating it yields CASSYRTGEGATEAFF. V and J are TRBV6-5 and TRBJ1-1, with 7 nucleotides matching TRBD1. With 2 bases clipped from V and 4 bases from J, the junction kept 10 bases outside the gene matches. This CDR3 comprises 16 residues. Germline V gives CDR1 MNHEY, CDR2 SVGAGI.

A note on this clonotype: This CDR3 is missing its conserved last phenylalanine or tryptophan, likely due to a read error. CDR3 protein: CSARGTGELFS. The DNA for the CDR3 is TGCAGTGCCCGGGGAACCGGGGAGCTGTTTTCT. The V call is TRBV20-1, the J call TRBJ2-2, with a weak D call TRBD2 (5 bases). V gave up 6 bases and J gave up 5 bases, with 7 bases separating them. The germline gives CDR1 DFQATT, CDR2 SNEGSKA (reference sequence). The CDR3 has 11 amino acids.

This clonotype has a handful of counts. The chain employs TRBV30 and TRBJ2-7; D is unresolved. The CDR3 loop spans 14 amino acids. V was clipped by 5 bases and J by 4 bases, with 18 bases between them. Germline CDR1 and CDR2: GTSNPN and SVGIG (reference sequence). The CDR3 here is CAWGPVWARYEQYF. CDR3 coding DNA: TGTGCCTGGGGTCCAGTTTGGGCCCGGTACGAGCAGTACTTC.

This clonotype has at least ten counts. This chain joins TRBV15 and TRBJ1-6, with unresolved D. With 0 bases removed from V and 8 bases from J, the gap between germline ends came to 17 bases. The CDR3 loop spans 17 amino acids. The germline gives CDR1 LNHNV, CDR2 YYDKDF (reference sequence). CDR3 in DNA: TGTGCCACCAGCAGAGACGCCCCAGGAGGTATCGATTCACCCCTCCACTTT. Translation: CATSRDAPGGIDSPLHF.

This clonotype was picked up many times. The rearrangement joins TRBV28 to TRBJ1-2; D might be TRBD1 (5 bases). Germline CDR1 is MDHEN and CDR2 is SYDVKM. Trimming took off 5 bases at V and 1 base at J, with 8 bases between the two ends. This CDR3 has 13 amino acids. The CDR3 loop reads CASSERGNYGYTF. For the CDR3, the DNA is TGTGCCAGCAGTGAGAGGGGTAACTATGGCTACACCTTC.

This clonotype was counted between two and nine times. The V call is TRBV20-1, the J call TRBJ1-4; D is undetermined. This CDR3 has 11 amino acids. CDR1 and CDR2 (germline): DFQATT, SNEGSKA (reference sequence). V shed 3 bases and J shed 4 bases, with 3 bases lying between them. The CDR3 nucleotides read TGCAGTGCTAGCAATAATGAAAAACTGTTTTTT. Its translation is CSASNNEKLFF.